This T cell receptor (beta chain) was profiled in a study of blood T cells in healthy people across ages. This clonotype was recorded a few times. The authors ran a second PCR of about 7 to 11 cycles using a sample-barcoded 5' primer and a J-beta primer mix. A single record per CDR3 protein comes from TCRdb applying MiXCR to the 5' RACE reads. The sample has 760,000 or so distinct CDR3 sequences, approximately 25% seen once. In addition, the sample was reused for a study of T cells of mothers and their children. This second study notes: Every mother produced more than 10 million TCR beta CDR3 reads, whereas every child provided roughly 3 million.

This receptor was obtained from a boy between 10 and 17 years old in good health. Sequencing was carried out using blood.

The CDR3 loop is CSVYRGLNTGELFF. CDR3 coding DNA: TGCAGCGTGTACAGGGGTTTGAACACCGGGGAGCTGTTTTTT. This chain uses TRBV29-1 with TRBJ2-2; 7 nucleotides line up with TRBD1. Trimming took 6 bases from V and 1 from J; bases not matched to a gene: 5. Germline V gives CDR1 SQVTM, CDR2 ANQGSEA. CDR3 length equals 14 residues.